These 18 T cell receptor beta chains were sequenced from one sample in a study of blood T cell repertoires in COVID-19. Some clones are missing from TCRdb's copy, which holds only in-frame ones; the method was immunoSEQ multiplex PCR. The sample lists 190,000 or so clones, approximately 82% seen once, with under 3% in the top ten. The sample comprised peripheral blood. The receptors here all came from a man between 45 and 60 years old with active or convalescent COVID-19.

This clone was recorded once. Here the CDR3 reads CASSSRGRWNEQFF. The DNA of the CDR3 is TGTGCCAGCAGTTCCAGGGGGCGCTGGAATGAGCAGTTCTTC. The J gene is TRBJ2-1, the V gene TRBV6-5, with TRBD1 identical over 8 bases. V shed 4 bases and J 7 bases; nucleotides not matched to a gene: 6. Looked up from germline, CDR1 is MNHEY and CDR2 is SVGAGI. The CDR3 consists of 14 residues.

The rearrangement joins TRBV10-3 to TRBJ2-1; 9 bases align to TRBD2. Germline V gene data show CDR1 as ENHRY and CDR2 as SYGVKD. Trimming removed 3 bases from V and 6 bases from J; junction bases left unmatched: 12. The CDR3 consists of 17 residues. The CDR3 DNA reads as TGTGCCATCAGTGACTTGTTAGCGGGAGCGAGGAGCAATGAGCAGTTCTTC. It codes for CAISDLLAGARSNEQFF.

This chain joins TRBV2 and TRBJ2-4; TRBD1 agrees at 9 bases. The J segment lost 0 bases and the V segment lost 6 bases, leaving 3 bases of the junction unmatched. This CDR3 contains 15 residues. The germline V gene encodes CDR1 SNHLY and CDR2 FYNNEI. CDR3 residues: CASRGTGKAKNIQYF. For the CDR3, the DNA is TGTGCCAGCAGAGGGACAGGGAAAGCCAAAAACATTCAGTACTTC.

The rearrangement joins TRBV5-8 to TRBJ2-5; 7 nucleotides align to TRBD1. The CDR3 is 15 residues long. Unmatched junction bases numbered 8, after V lost 2 bases and J lost 4 bases. The germline V gene has CDR1 SGHTS and CDR2 YDEGEE. This chain's CDR3 is CASSFRRQGRETQYF. CDR3 sequence (DNA): TGTGCCAGCAGCTTTAGGAGACAGGGAAGAGAGACCCAGTACTTC.

The CDR3 coding sequence is TGTGCCAGCAGCCAAGAGGCGGGGCGGAGTGGCTCCTACAATGAGCAGTTCTTC. Protein: CASSQEAGRSGSYNEQFF. V gene TRBV4-2 combines with J gene TRBJ2-1; weak D call: TRBD2 (6 bases). The CDR3 sequence is 18 residues long. Trimming removed 0 bases from V and 0 bases from J, with 15 bases in between. Germline CDR1 is LGHNA and CDR2 is YNFKEQ.

The gene calls are TRBV7-9 and TRBJ2-2; 9 bases agree with TRBD1. The CDR3 loop spans 16 amino acids. V lost 5 bases, J lost 5 bases, and 9 bases stayed unmatched. From germline, CDR1 is SEHNR and CDR2 FQNEAQ (reference sequence). In DNA, the CDR3 is TGTGCCAGCAGCGTAACCGGGACAGGGAGTACCGGGGAGCTGTTTTTT. Its translation is CASSVTGTGSTGELFF.

Comments on this clone: A read error may account for a junction end that differs from germline. The chain joins TRBV19 to TRBJ2-2; tentatively, D is TRBD2 (6 bases). The CDR3 runs to 14 residues. Per germline, CDR1 LNHDA and CDR2 SQIVND (reference sequence). The CDR3 protein is CASSIDGDAGGLFF. In DNA, the CDR3 is TGTGCCAGTAGTATAGATGGGGACGCCGGGGGGCTGTTTTTT.

This clone came up a few times. The chain links TRBV6-2 or TRBV6-3 to TRBJ2-4, with 9 bases identical to TRBD2. V was clipped by 0 bases and J by 3 bases; unmatched bases: 9. Germline V gene lookup returns CDR1 MNHEY and CDR2 SVGEGT. The CDR3 runs to 18 residues. The CDR3 here is CASSYSRTSERIKNIQYF. As DNA, the CDR3 is TGTGCCAGCAGTTACTCGAGGACTAGCGAGAGGATCAAAAACATTCAGTACTTC.

The chain carries TRBV6-5 and TRBJ2-3; perhaps TRBD2 as D (5 bases). This CDR3 is 15 amino acids long. Germline CDR1 reads MNHEY; CDR2 reads SVGAGI. V was cut by 2 bases and J by 4 bases, with 13 bases left in between. The DNA of the CDR3 is TGTGCCAGCAGTTACGAAGGGAGTAGCGCAGATACGCAGTATTTT. Its translation is CASSYEGSSADTQYF.

This chain links TRBV9 with TRBJ2-7; no definite D call. Trimming cost V 4 bases and J 2 bases, with 16 bases left between them. CDR3 size: 15 residues. Germline V gene data show CDR1 as SGDLS and CDR2 as YYNGEE. CDR3 protein: CASSPRIAETYEQYF. DNA for the CDR3: TGTGCCAGCAGCCCACGTATAGCCGAAACCTACGAGCAGTACTTC.

This chain connects TRBV5-5 to TRBJ1-2; the D gene is possibly TRBD1 (5 bases). This CDR3 is built from 13 residues. V lost 2 bases and J 4 bases, leaving 9 bases between the germline ends. Germline V gene sequence: CDR1 SGHKS, CDR2 YYEKEE (reference sequence). CDR3 sequence (DNA): TGTGCCAGCAGCTTTCCGGGGGTCTATGGCTACACCTTC. Encoded protein: CASSFPGVYGYTF.

This clone was counted only a few times. The chain recombines TRBV28 with TRBJ1-3, with TRBD1 identical over 9 bases. The CDR3 is 15 residues long. Trimming at V came to 2 bases and at J to 2 bases, leaving 1 base not matched to a gene. CDR1 MDHEN and CDR2 SYDVKM come from the germline V gene. CDR3: CASSLRDRAGNTIYF. The CDR3 DNA reads as TGTGCCAGCAGTTTACGGGACAGGGCTGGAAACACCATATATTTT.

The chain joins TRBV5-5 to TRBJ2-6; maybe TRBD1 (5 bases). The CDR3 covers 16 residues. Trimming took off 0 bases at V and 0 bases at J, with 7 bases between the two ends. Germline CDR1 and CDR2: SGHKS and YYEKEE (reference sequence). CDR3 nucleotides: TGTGCCAGCAGCTTGGGACAGTTCTCTGGGGCCAACGTCCTGACTTTC. It is translated as CASSLGQFSGANVLTF.

This clone has ten or more counts. V gene TRBV15 combines with J gene TRBJ2-3; 10 bases agree with TRBD2. The CDR3 is 15 residues long. V gave up 0 bases and J gave up 4 bases; unmatched junction bases: 1. Germline V CDR1 and CDR2: LNHNV, YYDKDF (reference sequence). The chain's CDR3 is CATSRDSGGADTQYF. In DNA, the CDR3 is TGTGCCACCAGCAGAGACAGCGGGGGGGCAGATACGCAGTATTTT.

The chain combines TRBV6-5 with TRBJ2-7; 9 bases map to TRBD1. The V gene end was trimmed by 6 bases and the J gene end by 2 bases; junction bases not matched to a gene: 8. The CDR3 extends over 15 amino acids. Germline lookup yields CDR1 MNHEY and CDR2 SVGAGI. The CDR3 nucleotides read TGTGCCAGCAGGCCTTCGACAGGGGGTGCCTACGAGCAGTACTTC. It is translated as CASRPSTGGAYEQYF.

V gene TRBV18 combines with J gene TRBJ2-7, with a tentative D call TRBD1 (6 bases). The CDR3 loop spans 13 amino acids. Germline V gene data show CDR1 as KGHSH and CDR2 as LQKENI. V lost 2 bases and J lost 4, with 9 bases in between. The CDR3 DNA reads as TGTGCCAGCTCACCAGGCAGGGGATACGAGCAGTACTTC. This sequence encodes CASSPGRGYEQYF.

This chain connects TRBV28 to TRBJ2-7, with 12 bases matching TRBD2. The germline V gene encodes CDR1 MDHEN and CDR2 SYDVKM. J was trimmed by 4 bases and V by 5 bases; bases with no gene match: 6. The CDR3 extends over 15 amino acids. The DNA for the CDR3 is TGTGCCAGCAGTAAGACGACTAGCGGGAGTTACGAGCAGTACTTC. Protein sequence: CASSKTTSGSYEQYF. The full variable domain, completed using reference TRBV28 and TRBJ2-7, is DVKVTQSSRYLVKRTGEKVFLECVQDMDHENMFWYRQDPGLGLRLIYFSYDVKMKEKGDIPEGYSVSREKKERFSLILESASTNQTSMYLCASSKTTSGSYEQYFGPGTRLTVT.

CDR3 sequence: CASSVGWADTQYF. CDR3 in DNA: TGTGCCAGCAGCGTAGGGTGGGCCGATACGCAGTATTTT. The chain recombines TRBV9 with TRBJ2-3; no reliable D call. CDR1 SGDLS and CDR2 YYNGEE come from the germline V gene. Trimming pared 0 bases from V and 6 bases from J, leaving 8 bases between. The length of the CDR3 is 13 residues.